A single sample gave rise to the 2 T cell receptor beta chains below, sequenced in a study of STAT5B mutations in CD4+ large granular lymphocyte leukemia. This table comes from immunoSEQ multiplex PCR, and its TCRdb copy is limited to in-frame clones, with some not included. The repertoire includes tens of thousands of clones, around 81% of them detected once, and 0.25% to 0.4% sits in the top ten. Sequencing was carried out using CD4+ T cells from blood buffy coats. These TCRs come from a human donor in good health.

The chain joins TRBV20-1 to TRBJ2-1; possible D gene TRBD1, 5 bases. CDR1 and CDR2 from the germline V gene are DFQATT and SNEGSKA (reference sequence). The CDR3 totals 11 residues. V was pared by 3 bases and J by 11 bases, with 11 bases between. For the CDR3, the DNA is TGCAGTGCTAGCTCCGCAGGGCAGCAGTTCTTC. As protein: CSASSAGQQFF.

The chain employs TRBV7-8 and TRBJ1-1, with D possibly TRBD1 on 5 matching bases. Germline CDR1 SGHVS, CDR2 FQNEAQ. The CDR3 extends over 15 amino acids. Trimming took 1 base from V and 0 from J, leaving 9 bases between them. The CDR3 sequence: CASSLGGRVNTEAFF. As DNA, the CDR3 is TGTGCCAGCAGCTTAGGGGGGAGGGTGAACACTGAAGCTTTCTTT.